This T cell receptor (beta chain) was captured by sequencing in a study of identical twins. V was cut by 1 base and J by 13 bases, with 11 bases left in between. This CDR3 is built from 12 residues. The germline V gene encodes CDR1 LGHDT and CDR2 YNNKEL (reference sequence). TCRdb re-called the 5' RACE reads through MiXCR, storing one row per CDR3 protein. Of approximately 690,000 distinct CDR3 sequences listed, around 5.7% are singletons. This clonotype was detected a few times. The genes are TRBV3-1 and TRBJ2-1; tentative D call: TRBD2 (5 bases). The sequenced material came from naive T cells sorted from blood. The receptor was isolated from a man aged 18 to 30 in good health. The CDR3 is CASSQALGGQFF. The CDR3 coding sequence is TGTGCCAGCAGCCAAGCCCTAGGAGGTCAGTTCTTC.